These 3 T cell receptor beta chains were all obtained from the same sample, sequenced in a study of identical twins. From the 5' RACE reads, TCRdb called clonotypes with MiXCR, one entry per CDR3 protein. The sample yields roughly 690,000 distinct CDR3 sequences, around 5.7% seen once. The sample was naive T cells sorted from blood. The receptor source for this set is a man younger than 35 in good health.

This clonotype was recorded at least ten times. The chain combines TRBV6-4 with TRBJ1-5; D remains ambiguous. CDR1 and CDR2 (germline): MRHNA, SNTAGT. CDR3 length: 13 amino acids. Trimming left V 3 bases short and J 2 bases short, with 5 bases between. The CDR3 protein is CASSEVGNQPQHF. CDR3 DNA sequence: TGTGCCAGCAGTGAAGTAGGCAATCAGCCCCAGCATTTT.

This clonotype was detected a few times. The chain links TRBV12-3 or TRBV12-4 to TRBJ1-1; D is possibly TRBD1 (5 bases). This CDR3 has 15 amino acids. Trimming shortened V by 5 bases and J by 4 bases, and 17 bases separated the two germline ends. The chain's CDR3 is CASSRGPSGGTEAFF. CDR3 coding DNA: TGTGCCAGCAGTCGGGGACCCTCCGGGGGCACTGAAGCTTTCTTT.

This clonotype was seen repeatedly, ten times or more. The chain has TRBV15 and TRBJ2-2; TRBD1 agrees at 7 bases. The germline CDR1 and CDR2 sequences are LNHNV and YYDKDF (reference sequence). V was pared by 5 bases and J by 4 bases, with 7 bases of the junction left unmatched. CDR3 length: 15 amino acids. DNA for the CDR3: TGTGCCACCAGCGCCTCGACAGGGACCACCGGGGAGCTGTTTTTT. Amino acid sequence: CATSASTGTTGELFF.